The source of this T cell receptor beta chain is a study of OX40 agonist ivuxolimab in advanced cancers. Study background: In this trial design, patients received ivuxolimab intravenously at 0.01 to 10 mg/kg every 2 weeks. Partial responses were observed in three patients, of whom one had hepatocellular carcinoma and two had cutaneous melanoma.

This CDR3 is 14 amino acids long. Germline V lookup: CDR1 SGHVS, CDR2 FQNEAQ. Trimming removed 6 bases from V and 6 bases from J, with 12 bases in between. General study results and limits: By week 6 at 0.1 to 3.0 mg/kg, blood CD4+ and CD8+ T cells had expanded clonally.

Data came from immunoSEQ multiplex PCR; TCRdb stores just in-frame clones and leaves some out. Of about 84,000 clones in the sample, approximately 89% are singletons; the top ten hold approximately 0.2%. Details on this clone: The antigen is not known.

Sample: CD4+ or CD8+ T cells sorted from blood, taken in a trial of the OX40 agonist ivuxolimab. J is TRBJ1-6 and V is TRBV7-8; D is unresolved. The sequence came from an adult with an advanced solid tumor such as melanoma, head and neck, liver or kidney cancer. Written as DNA, the CDR3 is TGTGCCAGCAGGAAACAGAGTCTTAATTCACCCCTCCACTTT. This gives the protein CASRKQSLNSPLHF.